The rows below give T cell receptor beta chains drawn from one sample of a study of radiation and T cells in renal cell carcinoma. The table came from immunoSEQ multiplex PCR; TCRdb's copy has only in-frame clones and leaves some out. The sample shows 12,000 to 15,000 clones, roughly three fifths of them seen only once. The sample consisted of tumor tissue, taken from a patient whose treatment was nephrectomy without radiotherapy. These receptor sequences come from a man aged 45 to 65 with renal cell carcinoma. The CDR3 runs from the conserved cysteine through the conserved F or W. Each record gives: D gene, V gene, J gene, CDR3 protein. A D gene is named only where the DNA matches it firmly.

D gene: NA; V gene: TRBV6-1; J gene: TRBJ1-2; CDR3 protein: CASSPGTEDYGYTF
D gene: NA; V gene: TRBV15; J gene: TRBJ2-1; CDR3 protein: CATSRGDDTPYNEQFF
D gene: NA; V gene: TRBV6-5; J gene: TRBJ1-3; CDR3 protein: CASREQGSGNTIYF
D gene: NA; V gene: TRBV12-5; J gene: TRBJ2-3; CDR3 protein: CASGLAGPTDTQYF
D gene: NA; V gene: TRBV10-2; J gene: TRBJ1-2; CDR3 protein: CASGERDYGYTF
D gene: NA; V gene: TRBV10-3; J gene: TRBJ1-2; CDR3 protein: CAIRTDWKLANYGYTF
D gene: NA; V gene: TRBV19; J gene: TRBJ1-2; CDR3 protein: CASSPRAGGYGYTF
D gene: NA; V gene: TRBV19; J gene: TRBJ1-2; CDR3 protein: CASSIDLITGANYGYTF
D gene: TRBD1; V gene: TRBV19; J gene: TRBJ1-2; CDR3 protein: CASWDRVGYYGYTF
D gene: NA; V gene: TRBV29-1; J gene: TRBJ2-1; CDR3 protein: CSVVWQTFAPYNEQFF
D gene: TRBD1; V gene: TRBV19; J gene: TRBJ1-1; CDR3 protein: CASSILPGQGGTEAFF
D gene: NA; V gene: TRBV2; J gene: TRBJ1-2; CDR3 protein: CASSEGRNYGYTF
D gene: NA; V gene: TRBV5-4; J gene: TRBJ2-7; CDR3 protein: CASSLDWAVHEQYF
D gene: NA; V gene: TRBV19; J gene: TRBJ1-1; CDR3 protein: CASRDRPNTEAFF
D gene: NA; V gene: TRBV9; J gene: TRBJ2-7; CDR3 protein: CASSPGGAEQYF
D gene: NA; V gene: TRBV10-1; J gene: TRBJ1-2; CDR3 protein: CASSAEMGYGYTF
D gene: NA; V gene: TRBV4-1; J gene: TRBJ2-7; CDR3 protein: CASSQEVGRSSYEQYF
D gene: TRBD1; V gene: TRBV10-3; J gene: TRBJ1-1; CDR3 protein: CATKQNLQGEAFF
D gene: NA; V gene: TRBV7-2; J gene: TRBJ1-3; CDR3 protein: CASSLALSGNTIYF
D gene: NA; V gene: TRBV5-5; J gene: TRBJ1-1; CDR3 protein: CASSLFRMNTEAFF
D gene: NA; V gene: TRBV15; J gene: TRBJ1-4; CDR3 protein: CATSPGVGGNEKLFF
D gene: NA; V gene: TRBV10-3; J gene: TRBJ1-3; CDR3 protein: CATAGGAPGNTIYF